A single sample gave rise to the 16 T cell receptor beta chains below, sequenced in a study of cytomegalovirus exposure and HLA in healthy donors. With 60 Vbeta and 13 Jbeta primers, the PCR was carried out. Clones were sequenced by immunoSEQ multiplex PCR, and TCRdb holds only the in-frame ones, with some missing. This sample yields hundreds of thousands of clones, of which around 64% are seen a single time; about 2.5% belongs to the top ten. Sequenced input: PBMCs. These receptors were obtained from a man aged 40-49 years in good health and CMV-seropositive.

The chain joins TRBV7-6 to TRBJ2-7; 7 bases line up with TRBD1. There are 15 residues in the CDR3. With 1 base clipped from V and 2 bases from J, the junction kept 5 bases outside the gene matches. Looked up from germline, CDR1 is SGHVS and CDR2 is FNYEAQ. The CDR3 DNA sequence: TGTGCCAGCAGCTTAGATCCGACAGGGACCTACGAGCAGTACTTC. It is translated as CASSLDPTGTYEQYF.

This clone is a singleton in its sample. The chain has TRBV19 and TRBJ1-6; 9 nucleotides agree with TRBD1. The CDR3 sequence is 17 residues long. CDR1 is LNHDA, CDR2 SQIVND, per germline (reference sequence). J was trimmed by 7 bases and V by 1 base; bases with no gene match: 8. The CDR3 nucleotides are TGTGCCAGTAGTATAGGCGACAGGGGGGGAAGAAATTCACCCCTCCACTTT. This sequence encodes CASSIGDRGGRNSPLHF.

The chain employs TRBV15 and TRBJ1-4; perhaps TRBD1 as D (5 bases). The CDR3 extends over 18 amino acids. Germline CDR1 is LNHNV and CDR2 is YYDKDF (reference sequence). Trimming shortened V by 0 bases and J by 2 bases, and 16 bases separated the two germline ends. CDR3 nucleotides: TGTGCCACCAGCAGAGACCCACGGGGGGTTTTGACTAATGAAAAACTGTTTTTT. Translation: CATSRDPRGVLTNEKLFF.

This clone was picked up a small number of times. The CDR3 DNA sequence: TGCGCCAGCAGTCAATCCACAGGGACCGACCAGGGCGGATTGAACACTGAAGCTTTCTTT. Protein sequence: CASSQSTGTDQGGLNTEAFF. V usage is TRBV23-1 and J usage is TRBJ1-1; tentatively, D is TRBD1 (6 bases). TRBV23-1 belongs to the ORF category, with a function that is uncertain. The CDR3 contains 20 residues. V shed 0 bases and J shed 0 bases, with 23 bases lying between them.

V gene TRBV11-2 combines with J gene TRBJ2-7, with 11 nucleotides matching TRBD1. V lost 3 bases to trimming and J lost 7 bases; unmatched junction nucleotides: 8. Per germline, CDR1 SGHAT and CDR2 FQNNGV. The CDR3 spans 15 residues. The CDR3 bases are TGTGCCAGCAGCTTGCCGGGACAGGGGGTATATGAGCAGTACTTC. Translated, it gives CASSLPGQGVYEQYF.

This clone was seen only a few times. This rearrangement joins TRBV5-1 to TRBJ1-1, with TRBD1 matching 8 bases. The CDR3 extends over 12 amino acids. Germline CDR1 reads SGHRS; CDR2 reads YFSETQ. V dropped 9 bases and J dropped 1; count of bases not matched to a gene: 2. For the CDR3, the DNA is TGCGCCACCGGGACAGGGAACACTGAAGCTTTCTTT. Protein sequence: CATGTGNTEAFF. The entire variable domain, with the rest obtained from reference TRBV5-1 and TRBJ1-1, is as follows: KAGVTQTPRYLIKTRGQQVTLSCSPISGHRSVSWYQQTPGQGLQFLFEYFSETQRNKGNFPGRFSGRQFSNSRSEMNVSTLELGDSALYLCATGTGNTEAFFGQGTRLTVV.

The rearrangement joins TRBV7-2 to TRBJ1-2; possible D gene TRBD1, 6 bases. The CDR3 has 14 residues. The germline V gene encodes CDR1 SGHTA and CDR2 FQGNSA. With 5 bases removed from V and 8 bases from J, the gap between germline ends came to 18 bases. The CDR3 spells CASSTTTGINGYTF. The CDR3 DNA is TGTGCCAGCAGCACAACAACAGGGATAAACGGCTACACCTTC.

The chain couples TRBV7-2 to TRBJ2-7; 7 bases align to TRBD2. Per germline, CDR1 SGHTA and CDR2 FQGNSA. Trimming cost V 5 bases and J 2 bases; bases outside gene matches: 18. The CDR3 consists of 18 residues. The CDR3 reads CASSITSVFGQSPYEQYF. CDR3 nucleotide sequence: TGTGCCAGCAGCATCACTAGCGTTTTCGGTCAGAGTCCCTACGAGCAGTACTTC.

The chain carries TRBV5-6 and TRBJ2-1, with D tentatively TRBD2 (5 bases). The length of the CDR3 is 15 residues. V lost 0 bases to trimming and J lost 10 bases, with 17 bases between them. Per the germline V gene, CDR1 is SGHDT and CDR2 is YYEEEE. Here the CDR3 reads CASSLALVSMGEQFF. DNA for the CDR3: TGTGCCAGCAGCTTGGCACTAGTGTCAATGGGGGAGCAGTTCTTC.

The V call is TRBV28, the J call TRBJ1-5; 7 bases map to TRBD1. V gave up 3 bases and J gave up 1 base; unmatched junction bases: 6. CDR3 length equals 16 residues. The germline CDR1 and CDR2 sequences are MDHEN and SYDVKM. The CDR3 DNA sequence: TGTGCCAGCAGTTTGATCGGGACAGCGAGCAATCAGCCCCAGCATTTT. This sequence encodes CASSLIGTASNQPQHF. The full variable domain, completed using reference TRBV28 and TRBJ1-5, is DVKVTQSSRYLVKRTGEKVFLECVQDMDHENMFWYRQDPGLGLRLIYFSYDVKMKEKGDIPEGYSVSREKKERFSLILESASTNQTSMYLCASSLIGTASNQPQHFGDGTRLSIL.

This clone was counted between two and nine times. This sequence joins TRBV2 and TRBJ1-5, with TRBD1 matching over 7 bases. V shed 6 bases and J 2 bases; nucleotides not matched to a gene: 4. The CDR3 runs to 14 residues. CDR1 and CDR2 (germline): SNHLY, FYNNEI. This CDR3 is CASRTGFGNQPQHF. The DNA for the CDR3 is TGTGCCAGCAGGACAGGGTTTGGCAATCAGCCCCAGCATTTT. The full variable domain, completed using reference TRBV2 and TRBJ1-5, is EPEVTQTPSHQVTQMGQEVILRCVPISNHLYFYWYRQILGQKVEFLVSFYNNEISEKSEIFDDQFSVERPDGSNFTLKIRSTKLEDSAMYFCASRTGFGNQPQHFGDGTRLSIL.

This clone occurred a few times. The CDR3 coding sequence is TGCAGCGTTGCGCGGGGGCAAGAGACCCAGTACTTC. Translated, it gives CSVARGQETQYF. This chain joins TRBV29-1 and TRBJ2-5; 7 nucleotides agree with TRBD2. This CDR3 is 12 amino acids long. The germline gives CDR1 SQVTM, CDR2 ANQGSEA. V dropped 4 bases and J dropped 2; count of bases not matched to a gene: 1.

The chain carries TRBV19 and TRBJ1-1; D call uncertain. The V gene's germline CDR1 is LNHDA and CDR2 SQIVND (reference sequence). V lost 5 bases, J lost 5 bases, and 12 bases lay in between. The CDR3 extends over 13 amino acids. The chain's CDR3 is CASSPTGGTEAFF. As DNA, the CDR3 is TGTGCCAGTAGTCCTACGGGAGGGACTGAAGCTTTCTTT.

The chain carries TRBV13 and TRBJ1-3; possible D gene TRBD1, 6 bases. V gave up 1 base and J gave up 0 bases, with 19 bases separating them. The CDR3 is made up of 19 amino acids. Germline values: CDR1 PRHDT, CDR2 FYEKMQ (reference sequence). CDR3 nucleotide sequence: TGTGCCAGCAGCTTAGAACCCCCACAGGGCCCTAGCTCTGGAAACACCATATATTTT. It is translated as CASSLEPPQGPSSGNTIYF.

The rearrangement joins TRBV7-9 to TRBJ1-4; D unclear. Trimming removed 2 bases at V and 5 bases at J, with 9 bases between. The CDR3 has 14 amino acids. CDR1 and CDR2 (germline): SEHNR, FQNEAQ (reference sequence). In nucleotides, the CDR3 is TGTGCCAGCAGCTTAACAGTAGGCAATGAAAAACTGTTTTTT. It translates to CASSLTVGNEKLFF.

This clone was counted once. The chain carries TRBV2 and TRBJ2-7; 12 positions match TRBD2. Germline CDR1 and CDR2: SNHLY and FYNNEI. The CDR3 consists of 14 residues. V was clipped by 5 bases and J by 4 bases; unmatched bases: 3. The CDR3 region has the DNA TGTGCCAGCAGTCGGACTAGCGGGGCATACGAGCAGTACTTC. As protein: CASSRTSGAYEQYF.